This T cell receptor (beta chain) was sequenced for a study of T cell clones after liver transplantation. Study as a whole: TCRbeta sequencing after a pre-transplant mixed lymphocyte reaction identified graft-donor-reactive clones, later tracked in post-transplant blood. As an antigen-independent comparator, third-party-reactive TCRbeta sequences came from pre-transplant mixed lymphocyte reactions.

For this clone: As yet, its antigen is unknown.

Libraries were prepared by immunoSEQ multiplex PCR; TCRdb keeps only in-frame clonotypes and omits some of them. The table has about 80,000 clones, about 84% seen once; the top ten hold roughly 0.44%. Study findings and constraints: Donor-reactive sequences fell more than third party-reactive ones, suggesting partial deletion.

This CDR3 spans 15 amino acids. Trimming cost V 6 bases and J 0 bases; bases outside gene matches: 6. Germline V gene sequence: CDR1 SNHLY, CDR2 FYNNEI. Unstimulated PBMCs were sorted into CD3+CD4+ and CD3+CD8+ populations. This specimen was CD4+ T cells from blood, taken approximately 3.5 years after liver transplant. The receptor's source is a human patient who received a liver transplant. The graft donor may account for some of the T cells. The V gene is TRBV2, the J gene TRBJ2-7; 9 bases fit TRBD1. CDR3 protein: CASRRTGADSYEQYF. DNA for the CDR3: TGTGCCAGCAGACGGACAGGGGCCGACTCCTACGAGCAGTACTTC.